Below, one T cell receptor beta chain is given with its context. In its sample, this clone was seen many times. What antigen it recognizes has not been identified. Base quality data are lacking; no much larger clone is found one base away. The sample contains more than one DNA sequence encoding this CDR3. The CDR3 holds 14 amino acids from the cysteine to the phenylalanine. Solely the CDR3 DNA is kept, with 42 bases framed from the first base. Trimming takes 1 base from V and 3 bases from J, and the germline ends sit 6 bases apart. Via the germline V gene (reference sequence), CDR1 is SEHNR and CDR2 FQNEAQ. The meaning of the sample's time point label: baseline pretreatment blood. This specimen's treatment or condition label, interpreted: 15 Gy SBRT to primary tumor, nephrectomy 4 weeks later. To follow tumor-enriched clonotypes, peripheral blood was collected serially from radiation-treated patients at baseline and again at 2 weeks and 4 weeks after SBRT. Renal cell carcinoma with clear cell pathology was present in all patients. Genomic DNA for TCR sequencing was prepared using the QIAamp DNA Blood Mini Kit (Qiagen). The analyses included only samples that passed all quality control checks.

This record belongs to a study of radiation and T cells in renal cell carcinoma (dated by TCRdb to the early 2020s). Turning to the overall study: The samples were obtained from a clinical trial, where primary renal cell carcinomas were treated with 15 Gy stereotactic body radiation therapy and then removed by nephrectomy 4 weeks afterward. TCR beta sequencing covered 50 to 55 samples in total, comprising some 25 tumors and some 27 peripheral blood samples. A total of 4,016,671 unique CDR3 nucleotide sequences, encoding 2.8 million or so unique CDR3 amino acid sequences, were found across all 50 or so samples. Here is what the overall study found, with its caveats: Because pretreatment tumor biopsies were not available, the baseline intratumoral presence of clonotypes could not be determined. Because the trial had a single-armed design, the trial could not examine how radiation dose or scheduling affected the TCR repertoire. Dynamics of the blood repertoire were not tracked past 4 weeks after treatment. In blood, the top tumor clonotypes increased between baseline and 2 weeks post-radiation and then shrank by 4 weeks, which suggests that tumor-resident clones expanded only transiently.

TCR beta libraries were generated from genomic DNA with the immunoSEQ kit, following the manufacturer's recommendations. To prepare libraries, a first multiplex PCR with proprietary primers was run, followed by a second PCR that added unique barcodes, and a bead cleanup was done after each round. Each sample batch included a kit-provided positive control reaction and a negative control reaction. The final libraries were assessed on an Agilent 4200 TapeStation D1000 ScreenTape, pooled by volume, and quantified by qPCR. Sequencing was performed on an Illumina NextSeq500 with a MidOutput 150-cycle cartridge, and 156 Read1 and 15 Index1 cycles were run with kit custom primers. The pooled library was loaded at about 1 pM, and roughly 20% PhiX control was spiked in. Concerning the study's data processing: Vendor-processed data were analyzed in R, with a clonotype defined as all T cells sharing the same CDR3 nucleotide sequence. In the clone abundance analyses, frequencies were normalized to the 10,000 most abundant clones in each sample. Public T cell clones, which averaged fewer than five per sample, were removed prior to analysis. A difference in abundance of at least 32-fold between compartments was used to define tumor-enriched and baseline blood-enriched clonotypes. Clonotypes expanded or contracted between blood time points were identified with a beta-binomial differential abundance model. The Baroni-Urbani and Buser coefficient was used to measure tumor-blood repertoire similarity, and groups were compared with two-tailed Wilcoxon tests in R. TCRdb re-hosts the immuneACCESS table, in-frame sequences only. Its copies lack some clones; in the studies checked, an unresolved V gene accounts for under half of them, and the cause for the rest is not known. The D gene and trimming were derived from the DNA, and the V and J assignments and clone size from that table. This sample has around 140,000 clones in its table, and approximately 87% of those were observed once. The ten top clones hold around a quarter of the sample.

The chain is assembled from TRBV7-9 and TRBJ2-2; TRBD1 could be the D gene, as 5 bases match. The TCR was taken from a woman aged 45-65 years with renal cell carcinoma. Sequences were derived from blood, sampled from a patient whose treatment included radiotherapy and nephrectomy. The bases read TGTGCCAGCAGCTTAGGCAGGGACACCGGGGAGCTGTTTTTT. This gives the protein CASSLGRDTGELFF.